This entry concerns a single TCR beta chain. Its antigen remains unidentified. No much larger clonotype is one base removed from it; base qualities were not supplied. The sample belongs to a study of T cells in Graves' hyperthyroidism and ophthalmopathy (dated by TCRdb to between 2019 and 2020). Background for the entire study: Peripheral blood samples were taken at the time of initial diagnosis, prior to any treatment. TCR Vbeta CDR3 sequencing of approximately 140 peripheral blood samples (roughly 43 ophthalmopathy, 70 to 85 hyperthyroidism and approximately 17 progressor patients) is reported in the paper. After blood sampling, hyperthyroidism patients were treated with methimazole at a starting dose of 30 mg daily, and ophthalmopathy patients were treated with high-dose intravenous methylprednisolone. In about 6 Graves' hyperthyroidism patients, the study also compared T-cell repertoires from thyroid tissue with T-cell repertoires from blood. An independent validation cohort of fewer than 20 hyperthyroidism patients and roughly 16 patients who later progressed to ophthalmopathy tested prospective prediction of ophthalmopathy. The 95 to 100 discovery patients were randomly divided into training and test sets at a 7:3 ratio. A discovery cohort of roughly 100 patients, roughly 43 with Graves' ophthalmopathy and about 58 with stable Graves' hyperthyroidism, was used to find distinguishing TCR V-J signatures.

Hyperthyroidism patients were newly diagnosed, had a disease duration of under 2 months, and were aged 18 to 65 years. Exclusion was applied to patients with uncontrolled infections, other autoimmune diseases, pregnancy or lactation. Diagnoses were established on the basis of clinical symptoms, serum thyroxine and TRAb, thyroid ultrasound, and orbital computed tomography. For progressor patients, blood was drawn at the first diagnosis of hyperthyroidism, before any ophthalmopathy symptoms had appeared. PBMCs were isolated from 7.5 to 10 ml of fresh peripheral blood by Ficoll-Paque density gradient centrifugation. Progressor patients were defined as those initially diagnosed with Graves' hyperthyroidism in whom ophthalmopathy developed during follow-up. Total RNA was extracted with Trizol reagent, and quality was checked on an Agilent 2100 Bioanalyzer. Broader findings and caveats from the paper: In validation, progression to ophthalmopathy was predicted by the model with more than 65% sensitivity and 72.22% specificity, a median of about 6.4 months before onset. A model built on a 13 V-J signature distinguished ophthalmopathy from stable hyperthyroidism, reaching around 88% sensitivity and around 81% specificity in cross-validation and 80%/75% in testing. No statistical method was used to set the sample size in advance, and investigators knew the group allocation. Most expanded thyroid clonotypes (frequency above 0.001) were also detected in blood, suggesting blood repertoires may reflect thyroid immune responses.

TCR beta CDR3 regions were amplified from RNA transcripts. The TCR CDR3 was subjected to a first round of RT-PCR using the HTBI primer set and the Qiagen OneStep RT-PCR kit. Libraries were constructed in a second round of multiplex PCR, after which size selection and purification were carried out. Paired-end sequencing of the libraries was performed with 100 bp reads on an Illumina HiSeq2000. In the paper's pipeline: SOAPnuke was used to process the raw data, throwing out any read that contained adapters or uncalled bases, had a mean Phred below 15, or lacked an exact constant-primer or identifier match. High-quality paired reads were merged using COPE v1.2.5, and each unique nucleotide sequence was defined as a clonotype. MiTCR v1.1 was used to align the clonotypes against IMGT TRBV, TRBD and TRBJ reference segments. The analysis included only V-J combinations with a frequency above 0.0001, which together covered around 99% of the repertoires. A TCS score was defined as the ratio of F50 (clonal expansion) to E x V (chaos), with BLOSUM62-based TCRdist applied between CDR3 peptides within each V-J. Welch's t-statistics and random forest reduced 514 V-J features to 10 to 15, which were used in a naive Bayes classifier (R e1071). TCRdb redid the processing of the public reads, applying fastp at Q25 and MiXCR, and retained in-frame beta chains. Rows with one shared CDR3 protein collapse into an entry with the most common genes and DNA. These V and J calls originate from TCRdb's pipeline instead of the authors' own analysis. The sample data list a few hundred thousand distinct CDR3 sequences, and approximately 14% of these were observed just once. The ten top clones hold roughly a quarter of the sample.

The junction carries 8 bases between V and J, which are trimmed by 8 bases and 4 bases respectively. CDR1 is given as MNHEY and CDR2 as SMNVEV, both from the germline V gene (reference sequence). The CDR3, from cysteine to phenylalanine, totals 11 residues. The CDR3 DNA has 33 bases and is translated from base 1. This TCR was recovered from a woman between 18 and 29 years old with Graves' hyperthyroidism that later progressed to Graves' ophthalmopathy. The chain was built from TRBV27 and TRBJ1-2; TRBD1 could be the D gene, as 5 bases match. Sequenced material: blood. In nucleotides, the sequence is TGTGCCAGCGGGACCGTCTATGGCTACACCTTC. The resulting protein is CASGTVYGYTF.